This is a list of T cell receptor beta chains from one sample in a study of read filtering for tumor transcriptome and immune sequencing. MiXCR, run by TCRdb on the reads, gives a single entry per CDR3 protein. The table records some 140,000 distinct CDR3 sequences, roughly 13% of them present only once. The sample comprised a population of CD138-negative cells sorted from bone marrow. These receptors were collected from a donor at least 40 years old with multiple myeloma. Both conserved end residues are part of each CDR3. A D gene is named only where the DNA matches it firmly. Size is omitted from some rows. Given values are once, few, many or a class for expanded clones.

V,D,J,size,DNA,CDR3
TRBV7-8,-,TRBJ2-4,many,TGTGCCAGCAGCTCTCTCATGTCCATGAACATTCAGTACTTC,CASSSLMSMNIQYF
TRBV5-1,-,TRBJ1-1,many,TGCGCCAGCAGCTTGGGGGCGACAGTGAACACTGAAGCTTTCTTT,CASSLGATVNTEAFF
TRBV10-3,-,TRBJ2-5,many,TGTGCCATCAGTGAGTCTGGTGGAGGGTTCGGAGCTGGGGGGACCCAGTACTTC,CAISESGGGFGAGGTQYF
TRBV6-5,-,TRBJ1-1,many,TGTGCCAGCAGTTACTCGTACGAACTGTATGAAGCTTTCTTT,CASSYSYELYEAFF
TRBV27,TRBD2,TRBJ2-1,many,TGTGCCAGCAGTTTATTTCTAGCGGATATTGAGCAGTTCTTC,CASSLFLADIEQFF
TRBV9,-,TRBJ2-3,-,TGTGCCAGCAGCGTACGAGCGTCTTCGCTCGATACGCAGTATTTT,CASSVRASSLDTQYF
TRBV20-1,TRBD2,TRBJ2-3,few,TGCAGTGCTAGAAGACTAGCGGGAGGGCAAGATACGCAGTATTTT,CSARRLAGGQDTQYF
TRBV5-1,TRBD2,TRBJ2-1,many,TGCGCCAGCAGCTTGGTGGGGCCTAGCGGGAGCCCTGGATCCTACAATGAGCAGTTCTTC,CASSLVGPSGSPGSYNEQFF
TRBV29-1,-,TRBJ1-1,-,TGCAGCGCCCACCGGGGGAACACTAAGGCTTTCTTT,CSAHRGNTKAFF
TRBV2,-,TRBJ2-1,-,TGTGCCAGCAGTGAAGCCAATCCTTCCAATGAGCAGTTCTTC,CASSEANPSNEQFF
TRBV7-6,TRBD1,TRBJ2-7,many,TGTGCCAGCAGCTTAGACAGGGGGCCCGGCTCCTACGAGCAGTACTTC,CASSLDRGPGSYEQYF
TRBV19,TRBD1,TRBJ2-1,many,TGTGCCAGTAGCCGTTGGACAGGGAGCTCCTACAATGAGCAGTTCTTC,CASSRWTGSSYNEQFF
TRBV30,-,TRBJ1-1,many,TGTGCCTGGGGGGACACTTTGGAAGCTTTCTTT,CAWGDTLEAFF
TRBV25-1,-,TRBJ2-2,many,TGTGCCAGCAGGCAGTCCTCGTACGGGGAGCTGTTTTTT,CASRQSSYGELFF
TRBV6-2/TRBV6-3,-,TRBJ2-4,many,TGTGCCAGCAGTCACAGTGGCGGAAAAAACATTCAGTACTTC,CASSHSGGKNIQYF
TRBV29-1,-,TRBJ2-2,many,TGCAGCGCTGTTTTGGCAACCGGGGAGCTGTTTTTT,CSAVLATGELFF
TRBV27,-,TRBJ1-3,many,TGTGCCAGCAGTTCCCTCTCTGGAAACACCATATATTTT,CASSSLSGNTIYF
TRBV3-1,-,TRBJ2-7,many,TGTGCCAGCAGCCAGGCTAGCGATAGCTCCTACGAGCAGTACTTC,CASSQASDSSYEQYF
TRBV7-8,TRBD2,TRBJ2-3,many,TGTGCCAGCAGCTTCGGTGCGGGGGGGAGTTGGGATACGCAGTATTTT,CASSFGAGGSWDTQYF
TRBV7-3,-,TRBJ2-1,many,TGTGCCAGCAGCTTATCTGGGAGAATTGGTAATGAGCAGTTCTTC,CASSLSGRIGNEQFF
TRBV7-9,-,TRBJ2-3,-,TGTGCCAGCAGCCTACTCGGGGGAGGAAACACAGATACGCAGTATTTT,CASSLLGGGNTDTQYF
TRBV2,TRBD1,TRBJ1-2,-,TGTGCCAGCAGTTGGACAGGAGAAAACTATGGCTACACCTTC,CASSWTGENYGYTF
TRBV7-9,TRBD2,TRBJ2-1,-,TGTGCCAGCAGCTTAAGGCTAGCGGGCGTCTCCTACAATGAGCAGTTCTTC,CASSLRLAGVSYNEQFF
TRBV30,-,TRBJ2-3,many,TGTGCCTGGGCCGGGACTCGAAAAGATACGCAGTATTTT,CAWAGTRKDTQYF
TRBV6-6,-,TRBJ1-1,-,TGTGCCAGCAATACCAGGGGCGGAAACACTGAAGCTTTCTTT,CASNTRGGNTEAFF
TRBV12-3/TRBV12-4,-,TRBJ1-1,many,TGTGCCAGCAGTTCCCCGGCGACAAACACTGAAGCTTTCTTT,CASSSPATNTEAFF
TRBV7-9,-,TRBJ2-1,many,TGTGCCAGCAGTCGTCCGGGATCCCTTAATGAGCAGTTCTTC,CASSRPGSLNEQFF
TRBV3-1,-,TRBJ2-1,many,TGTGCCAGCAGCCCCCTAGACCTGGGCACTGAGCAGTTCTTC,CASSPLDLGTEQFF
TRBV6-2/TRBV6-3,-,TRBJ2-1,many,TGTGCCAGCAGTTCCGCCGGGTCCGGCAATGAGCAGTTCTTC,CASSSAGSGNEQFF
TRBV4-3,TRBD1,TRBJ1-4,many,TGCGCCAGCAGCCGAAGCGGGACAGGGGGCGCCGGGGCTGAAAAACTGTTTTTT,CASSRSGTGGAGAEKLFF
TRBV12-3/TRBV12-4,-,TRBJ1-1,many,TGTGCCAGCAGTCGCGGGGGGGGTCGGACTGAAGCTTTCTTT,CASSRGGGRTEAFF
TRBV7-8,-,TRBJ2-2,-,TGTGCCAGCAGCTCCCGAGGGAACACCGGGGAGCTGTTTTTT,CASSSRGNTGELFF
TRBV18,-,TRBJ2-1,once,TGTGCCAGCTCACCAACTATCACCGGGGCCCTGGATGAGCAGTTCTTC,CASSPTITGALDEQFF
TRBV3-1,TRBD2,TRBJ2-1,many,TGTGCCAGCAGCCAAAGGACTAGCGGGAGGAATGAGCAGTTCTTC,CASSQRTSGRNEQFF
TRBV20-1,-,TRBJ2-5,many,TGCAGTGCTAGTCTCCCCTGGGCGGGGCAAGAGACCCAGTACTTC,CSASLPWAGQETQYF
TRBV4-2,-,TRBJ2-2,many,TGTGCCAGCAGCCCGGCTGGGGACACCGGGGAGCTGTTTTTT,CASSPAGDTGELFF
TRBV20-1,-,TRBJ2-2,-,TGCAGTGCCGCGAGGCGGAGGGACACCGGGGAGCTGTTTTTT,CSAARRRDTGELFF
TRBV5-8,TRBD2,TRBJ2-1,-,TGCGCCAGCAGCCAAGAGGTACTAGCGGGGCCCTACAATGAGCAGTTCTTC,CASSQEVLAGPYNEQFF
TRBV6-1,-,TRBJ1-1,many,TGTGCCAGCAGTGAAACGGCAGGGGCTCGGAGGGCTGAAGCTTTCTTT,CASSETAGARRAEAFF
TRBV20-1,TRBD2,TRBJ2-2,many,TGCAGTGCCCGACTAGCGGGGTACACCGGGGAGCTGTTTTTT,CSARLAGYTGELFF
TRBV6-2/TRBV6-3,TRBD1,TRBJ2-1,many,TGTGCCAGCAGTCTTACAGGGGGACGACGGCATGAGCAGTTCTTC,CASSLTGGRRHEQFF
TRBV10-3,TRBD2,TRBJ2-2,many,TGTGCCATCACCTCGGGACTAGCGGGAAACACCGGGGAGCTGTTTTTT,CAITSGLAGNTGELFF
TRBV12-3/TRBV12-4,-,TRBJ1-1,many,TGTGCCAGCAGTTTGAGGTGGGGACCATACACTGAAGCTTTCTTT,CASSLRWGPYTEAFF
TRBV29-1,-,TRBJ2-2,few,TGCAGCGTTGAAGGGGTCAAGGGGTTCACCGGGGAGCTGTTTTTT,CSVEGVKGFTGELFF
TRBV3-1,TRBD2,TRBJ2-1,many,TGTGCCAGCAGCCAGGGGGGGACTAGCCCACTCCTGGAGCAGTTCTTC,CASSQGGTSPLLEQFF
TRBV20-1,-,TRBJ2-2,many,TGCAGTGCTCGCGGTTATTCGAACACCGGGGAGCTGTTTTTT,CSARGYSNTGELFF
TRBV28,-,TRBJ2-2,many,TGTGCCAGCAGTTTAACCCAGGAGGGCTCGAGGACCGGGGAGCTGTTTTTT,CASSLTQEGSRTGELFF
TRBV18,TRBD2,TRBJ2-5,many,TGTGCCAGCTCAGCGACTAGCGCACAAGAGACCCAGTACTTC,CASSATSAQETQYF
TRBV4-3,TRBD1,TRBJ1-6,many,TGCGCCAGCAGCGACGGGACAGGCCGCTCCTATAATTCACCCCTCCACTTT,CASSDGTGRSYNSPLHF
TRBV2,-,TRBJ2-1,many,TGTGCCAGCAGTCCCCCCCCTGGCAGTGAGCAGTTCTTC,CASSPPPGSEQFF
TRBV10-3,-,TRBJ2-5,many,TGTGCCATCAGGGGGGCTTACCAAGAGACCCAGTACTTC,CAIRGAYQETQYF
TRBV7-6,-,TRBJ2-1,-,TGTGCCAGCAGCTCGTACTCGTTAGCGGTCTACAATGAGCAGTTCTTC,CASSSYSLAVYNEQFF
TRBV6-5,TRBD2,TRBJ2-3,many,TGTGCCAGCAGTTTCGGACTAGCGGGGAGAGAGGGCACAGATACGCAGTATTTT,CASSFGLAGREGTDTQYF